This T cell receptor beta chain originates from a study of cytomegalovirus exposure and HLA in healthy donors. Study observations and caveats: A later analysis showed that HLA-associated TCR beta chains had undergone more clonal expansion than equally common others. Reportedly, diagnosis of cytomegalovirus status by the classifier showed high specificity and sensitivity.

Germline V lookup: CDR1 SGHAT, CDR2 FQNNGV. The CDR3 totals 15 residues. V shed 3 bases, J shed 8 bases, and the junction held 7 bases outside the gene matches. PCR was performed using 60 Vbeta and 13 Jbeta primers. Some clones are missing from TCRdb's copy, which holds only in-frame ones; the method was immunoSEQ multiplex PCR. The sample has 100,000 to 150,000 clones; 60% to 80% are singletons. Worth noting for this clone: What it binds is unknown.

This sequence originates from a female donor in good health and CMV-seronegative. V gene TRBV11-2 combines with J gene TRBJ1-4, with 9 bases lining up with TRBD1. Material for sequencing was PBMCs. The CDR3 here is CASSFRQGVGEKLFF. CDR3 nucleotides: TGTGCCAGCAGCTTCCGACAGGGGGTCGGCGAAAAACTGTTTTTT.